Each of the 26 T cell receptor beta chains below was sequenced from the same sample in a study of T cells in Graves' hyperthyroidism and ophthalmopathy (dated by TCRdb to the late 2010s). The protocol used for the library was multiplex PCR. The sample was run on an Illumina HiSeq 2000. TCR beta CDR3 regions were amplified from RNA transcripts. The first round of RT-PCR for the TCR CDR3 was performed with the HTBI primer set and the Qiagen OneStep RT-PCR kit. In TCRdb, the public reads were trimmed at Q25 with fastp and aligned with MiXCR, with productive beta chains retained. CDR3 protein sequences are deduplicated, and each keeps its most common genes and DNA. The sample profile shows around 580,000 distinct CDR3 sequences; about 43% of them were found once. The top ten hold more than 7% of the sample. Sequencing input: peripheral blood or thyroid tissue (not recorded which). The source is a woman between 18 and 29 years old with Graves' hyperthyroidism.

This clonotype has at least ten counts. The chain employs TRBV29-1 and TRBJ2-2, with D uncertain. From germline, CDR1 is SQVTM and CDR2 ANQGSEA. Trimming removed 8 bases from V and 4 bases from J, with 11 bases in between. The CDR3 has 12 amino acids. CDR3 in DNA: TGCAGCTCACGGGTCCTCACCGGGGAGCTGTTTTTT. Protein sequence: CSSRVLTGELFF.

V and J are TRBV20-1 and TRBJ1-2; TRBD1 might be the D (5 bases). The germline V gene encodes CDR1 DFQATT and CDR2 SNEGSKA (reference sequence). The length of the CDR3 is 14 residues. V shed 3 bases and J shed 6 bases, with 17 bases lying between them. The CDR3 coding sequence is TGCAGTGCTAGGCCCCTCGCAGGGTTCGATGGCTACACCTTC. The encoded protein is CSARPLAGFDGYTF.

Here the CDR3 reads CASSWGQGAGGYTF. The CDR3 region has the DNA TGCGCCAGCAGCTGGGGACAGGGAGCGGGAGGCTACACCTTC. V is TRBV5-1 and J is TRBJ1-2; TRBD1 aligns across 9 bases. There are 14 residues in the CDR3. V was pared by 3 bases and J by 8 bases, with 8 bases of the junction left unmatched. Germline loops: CDR1 SGHRS, CDR2 YFSETQ. The whole variable domain, remainder taken from reference TRBV5-1 and TRBJ1-2, is KAGVTQTPRYLIKTRGQQVTLSCSPISGHRSVSWYQQTPGQGLQFLFEYFSETQRNKGNFPGRFSGRQFSNSRSEMNVSTLELGDSALYLCASSWGQGAGGYTFGSGTRLTVV.

This clonotype showed up just a few times. This may stem from a read error, because a much larger clone lies one nucleotide away. The chain recombines TRBV4-1 with TRBJ2-7, with D tentatively TRBD1 (5 bases). V lost 0 bases and J 7 bases, leaving 13 bases between the germline ends. The CDR3 runs 14 residues. Germline V gene data show CDR1 as MGHRA and CDR2 as YSYEKL. CDR3 DNA: TGCGCCAGCAGCCAAGAGGGCAGGGTCCCGGAGCAGTACTTC. Amino acid sequence: CASSQEGRVPEQYF.

This clonotype showed up many times. The genes are TRBV2 and TRBJ1-2, with 10 bases matching TRBD1. There are 15 residues in the CDR3. The V gene end was trimmed by 5 bases and the J gene end by 2 bases; junction bases not matched to a gene: 5. Germline V gives CDR1 SNHLY, CDR2 FYNNEI. CDR3 coding DNA: TGTGCCAGCAGTCCGGGACAGGGGTCCAACTATGGCTACACCTTC. As protein: CASSPGQGSNYGYTF. Combining the CDR3 with reference TRBV2 and TRBJ1-2 gives the whole variable domain EPEVTQTPSHQVTQMGQEVILRCVPISNHLYFYWYRQILGQKVEFLVSFYNNEISEKSEIFDDQFSVERPDGSNFTLKIRSTKLEDSAMYFCASSPGQGSNYGYTFGSGTRLTVV.

V gene TRBV29-1 combines with J gene TRBJ2-7, with TRBD1 matching over 7 bases. V shed 8 bases, J shed 3 bases, and the junction held 4 bases outside the gene matches. CDR1 is SQVTM, CDR2 ANQGSEA, per germline. CDR3 length equals 11 residues. CDR3 coding DNA: TGCAGCATCCAGGGGGACTACGAGCAGTACTTC. This encodes CSIQGDYEQYF.

This clonotype occurred many times. The V call is TRBV12-3 or TRBV12-4, the J call TRBJ1-3; TRBD1 matches 10 bases. There are 16 residues in the CDR3. The V segment lost 6 bases and the J segment 2 bases; nucleotides outside the gene matches: 7. The CDR3 protein is CASRTGTGATGNTIYF. CDR3 sequence (DNA): TGTGCCAGCAGAACCGGGACAGGGGCCACTGGAAACACCATATATTTT.

This rearrangement joins TRBV2 to TRBJ2-7; D perhaps matches TRBD2 (6 bases). V was clipped by 9 bases and J by 3 bases, with 9 bases between them. The CDR3 runs to 11 residues. In germline, CDR1 is SNHLY, CDR2 FYNNEI. The CDR3: CARGGGYEQYF. In DNA, the CDR3 is TGTGCCAGGGGAGGCGGCTACGAGCAGTACTTC.

This clonotype was recorded many times. The chain has TRBV7-2 and TRBJ2-7; the match to TRBD2 covers 9 bases. V lost 1 base to trimming and J lost 3 bases; unmatched junction nucleotides: 10. The germline CDR1 and CDR2 sequences are SGHTA and FQGNSA. The CDR3 consists of 17 residues. CDR3 DNA: TGTGCCAGCAGCTTAGTGATTCTAGCGGGAAAGTTCTACGAGCAGTACTTC. Protein sequence: CASSLVILAGKFYEQYF.

This chain uses TRBV30 with TRBJ1-3, with D perhaps TRBD1 (6 bases). The CDR3 runs 15 residues. Germline CDR1 and CDR2: GTSNPN and SVGIG (reference sequence). Trimming stripped 3 bases from V and 0 bases from J, with 12 bases between. CDR3 in amino acids: CAWSVQGYSGNTIYF. The CDR3 nucleotides read TGTGCCTGGAGCGTACAGGGTTACTCTGGAAACACCATATATTTT.

With respect to this clonotype: This clone may be a read error of a much larger clone one base away. The CDR3 is CAGSLPPVNTEAFF. The CDR3 coding sequence is TGTGCCGGCAGCCTACCTCCGGTGAACACTGAAGCTTTCTTT. The rearrangement links TRBV5-4 to TRBJ1-1; D ambiguous. This CDR3 contains 14 residues. CDR1 SGHNT and CDR2 YYREEE come from the germline V gene (reference sequence).

This clonotype was recorded at least ten times. The chain carries TRBV6-6 and TRBJ1-1; D unresolved. The germline V gene encodes CDR1 MNHNY and CDR2 SVGAGI (reference sequence). The CDR3 is made up of 16 amino acids. V was pared by 2 bases and J by 1 base, with 14 bases between. The CDR3 loop is CASSYGQRVGNTEAFF. The CDR3 DNA sequence: TGTGCCAGCAGTTACGGGCAGAGGGTCGGGAACACTGAAGCTTTCTTT.

This clonotype has at least ten counts. The rearrangement links TRBV7-9 to TRBJ2-5; either TRBD1 or TRBD2 may supply D (6 bases each). V was cut by 1 base and J by 1 base, with 19 bases left in between. Per germline, CDR1 SEHNR and CDR2 FQNEAQ (reference sequence). This CDR3 is 18 amino acids long. In DNA form, the CDR3 reads TGTGCCAGCAGCTTAGTCGGGGGACACTCTCCATTCCAAGAGACCCAGTACTTC. This translates into CASSLVGGHSPFQETQYF.

On this clonotype itself: The CDR3 does not end in the conserved phenylalanine or tryptophan, so this is likely a read error. It is unclear where the CDR3 begins or ends on the DNA, so no DNA is shown, and the CDR3 is as TCRdb lists it. V usage is TRBV20-1 and J usage is TRBJ2-2; the table gives TRBD1 as D, unverified against the DNA. The CDR3 is made up of 13 amino acids, end residues included. Germline loops: CDR1 DFQATT, CDR2 SNEGSKA (reference sequence). This CDR3 is CSAGTVETGGGYS.

Turning to this clonotype: A much larger clone is a single base away; this may be a read error. The chain uses TRBV5-6 and TRBJ2-7; D unclear. The germline V and J ends were trimmed by 0 bases and 3 bases, with 10 bases remaining between them. The CDR3 covers 14 residues. Germline CDR1 reads SGHDT; CDR2 reads YYEEEE. The CDR3 sequence is CASSLGRSNYEQYF. The CDR3 DNA reads TGTGCCAGCAGCTTGGGACGCTCGAACTACGAGCAGTACTTC. Full variable domain (outside the CDR3, taken from reference TRBV5-6 and TRBJ2-7): DAGVTQSPTHLIKTRGQQVTLRCSPKSGHDTVSWYQQALGQGPQFIFQYYEEEERQRGNFPDRFSGHQFPNYSSELNVNALLLGDSALYLCASSLGRSNYEQYFGPGTRLTVT.

A few counts support this clonotype. At one end, the junction sequence differs from germline, possibly due to a read error. CDR3 sequence reads: CASSPGTGETGELFF. The CDR3 DNA reads TGCGCCAGCAGCCCGGGGACAGGGGAAACCGGGGAGCTGTTTTTT. This chain links TRBV7-2 with TRBJ2-2; 10 positions agree with TRBD1. There are 15 residues in the CDR3. Germline assignment: CDR1 SGHTA and CDR2 FQGNSA. Filled out from reference TRBV7-2 and TRBJ2-2, the complete variable domain reads GAGVSQSPSNKVTEKGKDVELRCDPISGHTALYWYRQSLGQGLEFLIYFQGNSAPDKSGLPSDRFSAERTGGSVSTLTIQRTQQEDSAVYLCASSPGTGETGELFFGEGSRLTVL.

This clonotype appeared many times. One junction end does not reproduce the germline sequence, and a read error may be involved. The rearrangement links TRBV24-1 to TRBJ2-2; D possibly corresponds to TRBD2 (6 bases). Looked up from germline, CDR1 is KGHDR and CDR2 is SFDVKD. This CDR3 spans 19 amino acids. CDR3 in amino acids: CATSDYFSGTSRDTGELFF. The CDR3 nucleotides are TGTGCCACCAGCGATTACTTTTCCGGGACTTCCAGGGACACCGGGGAGCTGTTTTTT.

Written as DNA, the CDR3 is TGTGCCAGTAGTATTGACAGGGGCCCATATAGCAATCAGCCCCAGCATTTT. This gives the protein CASSIDRGPYSNQPQHF. The chain employs TRBV19 and TRBJ1-5; TRBD1 aligns across 8 bases. Germline CDR1 and CDR2: LNHDA and SQIVND (reference sequence). V was pared by 3 bases and J by 0 bases, with 7 bases of the junction left unmatched. This CDR3 comprises 17 residues.

With regard to this clonotype: With a much larger clone just one base away, this may be a read error. The CDR3 region has the DNA TGCGGTGCTCCCATCTCCGGGGGCTACACCTTC. Translated: CGAPISGGYTF. The V gene is TRBV20-1, the J gene TRBJ1-2; unclear D gene. CDR3 size: 11 residues. CDR1 DFQATT and CDR2 SNEGSKA come from the germline V gene (reference sequence).

CDR3 coding DNA: TGTGCCAGCAGCGTTGACGGGGACTCCAATTCACCCCTCCACTTT. Residues: CASSVDGDSNSPLHF. This sequence joins TRBV7-2 and TRBJ1-6; perhaps TRBD1 as D (5 bases). Per germline, CDR1 SGHTA and CDR2 FQGNSA. Trimming removed 5 bases at V and 7 bases at J, with 15 bases between. The CDR3 is 15 amino acids.

This clonotype has ten or more counts. The gene calls are TRBV20-1 and TRBJ1-4; 10 nucleotides align to TRBD1. V shed 6 bases and J 8 bases; nucleotides not matched to a gene: 6. Germline V lookup: CDR1 DFQATT, CDR2 SNEGSKA (reference sequence). This CDR3 is built from 13 residues. The CDR3 loop reads CSAKGQGQEKLFF. The DNA for the CDR3 is TGCAGTGCCAAGGGACAGGGGCAGGAAAAACTGTTTTTT.

There are many counts of this clonotype. This chain uses TRBV27 with TRBJ1-5, with D perhaps matching TRBD1 (5 bases). V lost 5 bases to trimming and J lost 5 bases, with 10 bases between them. Germline V gives CDR1 MNHEY, CDR2 SMNVEV (reference sequence). The CDR3 contains 13 residues. CDR3 in DNA: TGTGCCAGCAGTATGCAGGGTTATCAGCCCCAGCATTTT. The encoded protein is CASSMQGYQPQHF.

The chain recombines TRBV7-9 with TRBJ2-4; D call uncertain. The CDR3 extends over 18 amino acids. The ends were cut back, 5 bases at V and 0 bases at J, with 20 bases in the middle. Looked up from germline, CDR1 is SEHNR and CDR2 is FQNEAQ (reference sequence). The CDR3: CASSPWWEWSVAKNIQYF. The CDR3 coding sequence is TGTGCCAGCAGCCCCTGGTGGGAATGGTCTGTAGCCAAAAACATTCAGTACTTC.

This clonotype occurred many times. CDR3 protein: CASSLAPTSIHEQYF. The DNA for the CDR3 is TGTGCCAGCAGCTTAGCCCCTACTAGCATCCACGAGCAGTACTTC. The chain carries TRBV7-9 and TRBJ2-7; D might be TRBD2 (6 bases). Germline CDR1 SEHNR, CDR2 FQNEAQ (reference sequence). V dropped 0 bases and J dropped 5 bases, with 14 bases sitting between them. This CDR3 contains 15 residues.

This clonotype was observed many times. The chain is built from TRBV20-1 and TRBJ1-3; D uncertain. CDR1 and CDR2 (germline): DFQATT, SNEGSKA (reference sequence). The CDR3 length is 15 residues. V lost 4 bases and J lost 0, with 13 bases in between. The CDR3 nucleotides read TGCAGTGCTAACTCGATCCTAAACTCTGGAAACACCATATATTTT. Translated: CSANSILNSGNTIYF.

The table lists this clonotype with a count of one. V is TRBV15 and J is TRBJ2-6; D is perhaps TRBD1 (6 bases). The CDR3 loop spans 16 amino acids. V was cut by 3 bases and J by 1 base, with 10 bases left in between. Germline CDR1 is LNHNV and CDR2 is YYDKDF (reference sequence). The CDR3 DNA follows: TGTGCCACCAGCAGCGTACAGGGTTCTGGGGCCAACGTCCTGACTTTC. This encodes CATSSVQGSGANVLTF.